The rows below give T cell receptor beta chains drawn from one sample of a study of cytomegalovirus exposure and HLA in healthy donors. The method was immunoSEQ multiplex PCR; TCRdb's version includes in-frame clones alone and lacks a portion of them. This sample has approximately 150,000 clones, with roughly 86% found just once. The sequencing input was PBMCs. These receptors were taken from a man between 18 and 29 years old in good health and CMV-seropositive. The CDR3 runs from the conserved cysteine through the conserved F or W. D genes are given only for firm matches. Size is stated for part of the rows, as once, few or many counts, or as a class when the clone is expanded.

>TRBJ1-5|TRBD1|TRBV2|-
CASSKTGGNQPQHF
TGTGCCAGCAGTAAGACAGGGGGTAATCAGCCCCAGCATTTT
>TRBJ2-6|-|TRBV18|-
CASSPGAPNSGANVLTF
TGTGCCAGCTCACCGGGGGCACCCAACTCTGGGGCCAACGTCCTGACTTTC
>TRBJ1-2|-|TRBV5-6|few
CASSFLVSVNYGYTF
TGTGCCAGCAGCTTCTTAGTCTCGGTGAACTATGGCTACACCTTC
>TRBJ2-5|TRBD1|TRBV9|-
CASSVSPTGEETQYF
TGTGCCAGCAGCGTATCCCCAACAGGGGAAGAGACCCAGTACTTC
>TRBJ2-3|TRBD2|TRBV7-3|-
CASSLTGLSTDTQYF
TGTGCCAGCAGCTTAACGGGACTATCCACAGATACGCAGTATTTT
>TRBJ2-1|-|TRBV4-1|-
CASSEKSRVNEQFF
TGCGCCAGCAGCGAGAAGTCCCGGGTGAATGAGCAGTTCTTC
>TRBJ2-1|-|TRBV5-1|-
CASRWGLDSYNEQFF
TGCGCCAGCAGATGGGGACTCGACTCCTACAATGAGCAGTTCTTC
>TRBJ2-1|-|TRBV7-9|-
CASSLGSVRQSEQFF
TGTGCCAGCAGCTTAGGTTCTGTGCGGCAGTCCGAGCAGTTCTTC
>TRBJ2-3|TRBD2|TRBV4-1|-
CASSQPLAGGRNTQYF
TGCGCCAGCAGCCAACCTCTAGCGGGCGGGAGGAATACGCAGTATTTT
>TRBJ1-2|-|TRBV9|-
CASSPRGDYGYTF
TGTGCCAGCAGCCCCCGCGGAGACTATGGCTACACCTTC
>TRBJ2-7|-|TRBV6-5|-
CASSPLLAASVEQYF
TGTGCCAGCAGTCCTTTACTTGCGGCGTCGGTCGAGCAGTACTTC
>TRBJ2-7|-|TRBV6-1|-
CASSEAPVGPGSNEQYF
TGTGCCAGCAGTGAAGCCCCTGTAGGGCCCGGGAGCAACGAGCAGTACTTC
>TRBJ1-2|-|TRBV28|-
CASSLMSYGYTF
TGTGCCAGCAGTTTAATGTCTTATGGCTACACCTTC
>TRBJ1-2|-|TRBV5-4|-
CASTLRGGSRGGYTF
TGTGCCAGCACCTTGAGGGGAGGGTCCCGGGGGGGCTACACCTTC
>TRBJ2-1|TRBD2|TRBV19|-
CASSLSGGESSGYNEQFF
TGTGCCAGTAGTTTGTCTGGGGGGGAGAGTTCGGGCTACAATGAGCAGTTCTTC
>TRBJ2-7|-|TRBV6-5|few
CASSSRDTDEQYF
TGTGCCAGCAGTTCCCGGGACACCGACGAGCAGTACTTC
>TRBJ2-1|-|TRBV7-9|-
CASNNLRGSSYNEQFF
TGTGCCAGCAACAATTTACGGGGGAGCTCCTACAATGAGCAGTTCTTC
>TRBJ2-7|-|TRBV14|few
CASSISLAEVGEQYF
TGTGCCAGCAGCATCTCCTTGGCGGAAGTGGGCGAGCAGTACTTC
>TRBJ2-1|TRBD2|TRBV28|-
CASSLERAGGHDEQFF
TGTGCCAGCAGTTTGGAAAGGGCGGGGGGGCATGATGAGCAGTTCTTC
>TRBJ2-1|TRBD2|TRBV6-5|-
CASNERGQYNEQFF
TGTGCCAGCAATGAGCGGGGGCAGTACAATGAGCAGTTCTTC
>TRBJ2-2|-|TRBV6-1|-
CASIWGVGNTGELFF
TGTGCCAGCATATGGGGGGTCGGGAACACCGGGGAGCTGTTTTTT
>TRBJ2-2|-|TRBV7-2|-
CASSAQVATGELFF
TGTGCCAGCAGCGCACAGGTAGCTACCGGGGAGCTGTTTTTT
>TRBJ1-5|-|TRBV6-5|-
CASSYSLGNQPQHF
TGTGCCAGCAGTTACTCACTAGGGAATCAGCCCCAGCATTTT
>TRBJ2-7|TRBD1|TRBV7-7|-
CASSPGTDHYEQYF
TGTGCTAGCAGCCCGGGGACAGATCATTACGAGCAGTACTTC
>TRBJ2-7|-|TRBV6-1|-
CASRVRAYEQYF
TGTGCCAGCAGGGTGCGTGCCTACGAGCAGTACTTC
>TRBJ1-1|TRBD1|TRBV27|-
CASSFTSRGSDSGTEAFF
TGTGCCAGCAGTTTTACCTCCAGGGGGAGTGACTCGGGAACTGAAGCTTTCTTT
>TRBJ2-7|-|TRBV7-9|-
CASSLRIYEQYF
TGTGCCAGCAGCCTAAGAATATACGAGCAGTACTTC
>TRBJ1-4|-|TRBV15|-
CATSRDWQTNEKLFF
TGTGCCACCAGCAGAGATTGGCAAACTAATGAAAAACTGTTTTTT
>TRBJ2-2|TRBD1|TRBV6-6|-
CASSISGTGAGELFF
TGTGCCAGCAGTATTTCCGGGACAGGGGCCGGGGAGCTGTTTTTT
>TRBJ1-5|-|TRBV5-4|-
CASSVAGPSQPQHF
TGTGCCAGCAGCGTTGCGGGACCGTCTCAGCCCCAGCATTTT
>TRBJ2-7|-|TRBV4-1|few
CASSQGGLTYEQYF
TGCGCCAGCAGCCAAGGCGGGCTAACCTACGAGCAGTACTTC
>TRBJ2-1|TRBD1|TRBV27|-
CASELMGDRYNEQFF
TGTGCCAGTGAACTTATGGGGGACAGGTACAATGAGCAGTTCTTC
>TRBJ1-2|-|TRBV30|-
CAWSSRGGYGYTF
TGTGCCTGGAGTTCTCGAGGAGGGTATGGCTACACCTTC
>TRBJ1-3|-|TRBV6-6|-
CASLDAGPSGNTIYF
TGTGCCAGCCTAGACGCAGGGCCCTCTGGAAACACCATATATTTT
>TRBJ2-7|TRBD1|TRBV5-1|-
CASSLGTGANEQYF
TGCGCCAGCAGCCTCGGGACAGGGGCCAACGAGCAGTACTTC
>TRBJ1-3|-|TRBV29-1|-
CSVIQLFPSGNTIYF
TGCAGCGTCATACAGCTTTTCCCCTCTGGAAACACCATATATTTT
>TRBJ1-2|TRBD1|TRBV28|-
CASTGDYGYTF
TGTGCCAGTACAGGGGACTATGGCTACACCTTC
>TRBJ1-1|-|TRBV29-1|-
CSGEGSREAFF
TGCAGCGGGGAGGGTTCCAGAGAAGCTTTCTTT
>TRBJ1-1|-|TRBV5-8|-
CASSLWRSEAFF
TGTGCCAGCAGCCTGTGGCGGTCTGAAGCTTTCTTT